This paragraph covers one T cell receptor beta chain sequence. The antigen remains undetermined. This sample is drawn from a study of vaccination effects on CD4 cells after COVID-19. Using immunoSEQ multiplex PCR, the repertoire was profiled, and TCRdb retains in-frame clones only, with some absent. The sample consists of 55,000 to 80,000 clones, 80% of them appearing once. General observations from the study: Sampling in the study covered few convalescent patients and included no early post-infection timepoints.

Germline-derived CDR1 and CDR2 are MGHRA and YSYEKL. The CDR3 length is 14 residues. Trimming stripped 1 base from V and 7 bases from J, with 11 bases between. Antigen-specific CD4+ T cells were expanded with viral peptide pools in the ViraFEST assay before sequencing. CD4+ T cells were isolated after around ten days of culture. According to the study, vaccine recipients showed no prior SARS-CoV-2 infection and negative nucleocapsid antibodies. IL-2 at about 10 IU/ml and peptides at about 10 ug/ml were added to cultured PBMC, around 2 million per well. V gene TRBV4-1 combines with J gene TRBJ1-5; D not resolved. Sequencing used CD4+ T cells from PBMCs cultured with SARS-CoV-2 spike peptides, obtained before COVID-19 vaccination. The origin of this receptor is a human donor who received a COVID-19 vaccine. CDR3: CASSQVSGYQPQHF. As DNA, the CDR3 is TGCGCCAGCAGCCAAGTTTCCGGGTACCAGCCCCAGCATTTT.